Listed below are T cell receptor beta chains from one sample, sequenced in a study of T cells after yellow fever vaccination. Each CDR3 protein gets one entry after TCRdb re-called the 5' RACE reads with MiXCR. The data show around 550,000 distinct CDR3 sequences, around 21% seen once. The material sequenced was PBMCs, taken 15 days after the yellow fever booster vaccination. The source of these receptors is a young man who received the YFV17D yellow fever vaccine. CDR3s include the opening cysteine and the closing phenylalanine or tryptophan.

j_call | v_call | cdr3_aa
TRBJ2-7 | TRBV4-2 | CASSPQAGVTEQYF
TRBJ2-1 | TRBV7-2 | CASSSSTGLARNEQFF
TRBJ2-2 | TRBV5-1 | CASSNLYLSGNAGELFF
TRBJ2-5 | TRBV20-1 | CSATQGTLQETQYF
TRBJ2-5 | TRBV12-3/TRBV12-4 | CASSFPQGVKTQYF
TRBJ2-6 | TRBV18 | CASSPPGYSGANVLTF
TRBJ2-5 | TRBV9 | CASSVEGGQLETQYF
TRBJ2-1 | TRBV2 | CASSVGLAGFNEQFF
TRBJ2-1 | TRBV7-9 | CASSGLAGVIQNEQFF
TRBJ2-3 | TRBV20-1 | CSAIGPITDTQYF
TRBJ2-7 | TRBV29-1 | CSSRVGYEQYF
TRBJ2-5 | TRBV5-1 | CASSPRTGKNSETQYF
TRBJ2-5 | TRBV29-1 | CSIEGGEETQYF
TRBJ1-5 | TRBV20-1 | CSASFPPGRNQPQHF
TRBJ2-1 | TRBV5-8 | CASSGLRGEQFF
TRBJ2-1 | TRBV7-2 | CASSHSGTSGYNEQFF
TRBJ2-3 | TRBV11-2 | CASSQTGMASTDTQYF
TRBJ2-1 | TRBV20-1 | CSANRGPPPGSYNEQFF
TRBJ2-5 | TRBV30 | CAWTLGSQETQYF
TRBJ2-7 | TRBV6-5 | CASSYNNPTSGFSYEQYF
TRBJ2-5 | TRBV7-8 | CASSSLSQETQYF
TRBJ2-7 | TRBV5-1 | CASSLMWVYEQYF
TRBJ1-2 | TRBV7-9 | CASSFGQGNGYTF
TRBJ2-1 | TRBV20-1 | CSALRPSSYNEQFF
TRBJ2-7 | TRBV30 | CAWSLAALSYEQYF
TRBJ2-1 | TRBV24-1 | CATSDKKRAWSDEQFF
TRBJ2-1 | TRBV10-3 | CAISGLSEGSYNEQFF
TRBJ1-1 | TRBV11-2 | CASSLGLTNTEAFF
TRBJ2-1 | TRBV5-1 | CASSLVRWEQFF
TRBJ2-1 | TRBV7-9 | CASSPGTSGRTQFF
TRBJ2-5 | TRBV4-1 | CASSQGGKKFQETQYF
TRBJ2-6 | TRBV6-1 | CASNPIAGLTSGANVLTF
TRBJ2-3 | TRBV7-2 | CASSLGGLVGAGDTQYF
TRBJ2-1 | TRBV7-9 | CASSLTGGGNYNEQFF
TRBJ2-1 | TRBV10-3 | CAIRGASGGYNEQFF
TRBJ2-3 | TRBV5-1 | CASSSGTAHTDTQYF
TRBJ2-1 | TRBV6-2/TRBV6-3 | CASSKQAFEQFF
TRBJ2-5 | TRBV7-6 | CASSLGWETQYF
TRBJ2-3 | TRBV20-1 | CSASGRGLGPDTQYF
TRBJ2-4 | TRBV12-3/TRBV12-4 | CASSRTSGRRGDIQYF
TRBJ2-3 | TRBV12-3/TRBV12-4 | CASSLGLAGGRTDTQYF
TRBJ1-1 | TRBV7-8 | CASSLDSLGDEAFF
TRBJ2-5 | TRBV5-1 | CASSDGTGVTETQYF
TRBJ2-2 | TRBV5-5 | CASTLSGNTGELFF
TRBJ2-1 | TRBV20-1 | CSANSGSSDEQFF
TRBJ2-3 | TRBV28 | CASSPRVTSTDTQYF
TRBJ1-1 | TRBV7-9 | CASSLVQGDTEAFF
TRBJ2-7 | TRBV10-3 | CAISINSRGEQYF
TRBJ2-7 | TRBV18 | CASSFDPSGEQYF
TRBJ2-1 | TRBV7-3 | CASSLATSGFSEQFF
TRBJ2-1 | TRBV20-1 | CSAPGASPLNEQFF
TRBJ2-1 | TRBV10-3 | CAAGENNEQFF
TRBJ2-3 | TRBV3-1 | CASSPFRPGEDTQYF
TRBJ2-7 | TRBV5-4 | CASSPGTSGSGQYF
TRBJ2-5 | TRBV18 | CASSPTGVQETQYF
TRBJ1-5 | TRBV3-1 | CASSQGQRVSAQHF
TRBJ2-7 | TRBV28 | CASTQTGGYDEQYF
TRBJ2-7 | TRBV18 | CASSPSGTGLSEQYF
TRBJ2-1 | TRBV20-1 | CSVNSGSENEQFF
TRBJ2-5 | TRBV9 | CASSVAGVQETQYF